A single sample is the source of the 9 T cell receptor beta chains below, sequenced in a study of early T cells in non-severe SARS-CoV-2 infection (dated by TCRdb to the early 2020s). The library was obtained by 5' RACE. Reads for this sample came from a NextSeq 500. TCRdb took the public reads, trimmed them with fastp at Q25, ran MiXCR for clone calling and kept in-frame beta chains. Rows merge per CDR3 protein into single entries with the most common DNA and genes. The sample table records about 75,000 distinct CDR3 sequences; approximately 11% of these occur just once. The ten biggest clones cover 9.5% to 15% of the sample. Sequences were derived from whole blood, sampled at baseline. The receptors were sampled from an adult who was a healthcare worker with PCR-confirmed SARS-CoV-2 infection or an uninfected control (not recorded which).

This clonotype showed up many times. The chain is built from TRBV10-2 and TRBJ1-2; 8 positions agree with TRBD1. CDR1 WSHSY and CDR2 SAAADI come from the germline V gene. The trim removed 3 bases at V and 5 bases at J, leaving 8 bases unmatched. The CDR3 runs 15 residues. The CDR3, as DNA: TGCGCCAGCAGTGACCGGACAGGGACATCTTATGGCTACACCTTC. Translation: CASSDRTGTSYGYTF.

In its sample, this clonotype was seen a few times. V gene TRBV28 combines with J gene TRBJ1-6; maybe TRBD1 (6 bases). The CDR3 is 12 amino acids. Per the germline V gene, CDR1 is MDHEN and CDR2 is SYDVKM. The V end lost 7 bases, the J end lost 7 bases, and 8 bases lay between the germline ends. The DNA of the CDR3 is TGTGCCAGCACTGGGGGCAATTCACCCCTCCACTTT. Its translation: CASTGGNSPLHF.

In this sample, this clonotype turned up many times. The chain is built from TRBV20-1 and TRBJ2-1, with D uncertain. The CDR3 has 15 residues. V was trimmed by 6 bases and J by 4 bases, leaving 19 bases between them. Germline assignment: CDR1 DFQATT and CDR2 SNEGSKA (reference sequence). DNA for the CDR3: TGCAGTGCCAACAGTCGGAGTGTGGGGTACAATGAGCAGTTCTTC. Translating gives CSANSRSVGYNEQFF.

This clonotype was picked up a small number of times. This chain links TRBV6-6 with TRBJ1-5; maybe TRBD1 (5 bases). This CDR3 has 15 residues. Per germline, CDR1 MNHNY and CDR2 SVGAGI (reference sequence). Trimming cost V 6 bases and J 0 bases, with 12 bases left between them. In nucleotides, the CDR3 is TGTGCCAGCAGCCTAGCGGGGGGTAGCAATCAGCCCCAGCATTTT. Translated, it gives CASSLAGGSNQPQHF.

This clonotype was counted between two and nine times. The CDR3 spells CASKRGSGEKLFF. In DNA, the CDR3 is TGTGCCAGTAAGCGGGGGAGCGGTGAAAAACTGTTTTTT. The chain is built from TRBV19 and TRBJ1-4; maybe TRBD1 (5 bases). Trimming cost V 7 bases and J 7 bases, with 13 bases left between them. The germline V gene encodes CDR1 LNHDA and CDR2 SQIVND (reference sequence). The CDR3 runs 13 residues. Based on the CDR3 plus reference TRBV19 and TRBJ1-4, the full variable domain is DGGITQSPKYLFRKEGQNVTLSCEQNLNHDAMYWYRQDPGQGLRLIYYSQIVNDFQKGDIAEGYSVSREKKESFPLTVTSAQKNPTAFYLCASKRGSGEKLFFGSGTQLSVL.

This clonotype was seen more than once but under ten times. The rearrangement links TRBV6-5 to TRBJ1-4; no reliable D call. From germline, CDR1 is MNHEY and CDR2 SVGAGI. V dropped 7 bases and J dropped 0 bases, with 9 bases sitting between them. This CDR3 has 14 residues. CDR3 sequence reads: CASTDSATNEKLFF. Here the CDR3 DNA reads TGTGCCAGCACTGACTCTGCAACTAATGAAAAACTGTTTTTT.

This clonotype was picked up a small number of times. The rearrangement joins TRBV11-2 to TRBJ2-1; tentative D call: TRBD1 (6 bases). CDR3 length equals 16 residues. Trimming pared 1 base from V and 5 bases from J, leaving 15 bases between. CDR1 and CDR2 from the germline V gene are SGHAT and FQNNGV. CDR3 sequence reads: CASSLVLGQINNEQFF. Here the CDR3 DNA reads TGTGCCAGCAGCTTAGTGCTCGGACAGATTAACAATGAGCAGTTCTTC.

This clonotype was observed at least ten times. V and J are TRBV20-1 and TRBJ2-2, with 8 positions matching TRBD1. After removal of 1 base from V and 5 bases from J, the junction contained 6 bases not matched to a gene. CDR1 is DFQATT and CDR2 is SNEGSKA in the germline V gene (reference sequence). The CDR3 contains 15 residues. CDR3 sequence (DNA): TGCAGTGCTAGAGGGGGGACAGGCTCAACCGGGGAGCTGTTTTTT. It codes for CSARGGTGSTGELFF.

This clonotype was observed a single time. The rearrangement links TRBV9 to TRBJ1-1; D gene uncertain. The ends were cut back, 4 bases at V and 7 bases at J, with 14 bases in the middle. This CDR3 spans 13 amino acids. Germline CDR1 reads SGDLS; CDR2 reads YYNGEE. The CDR3 nucleotides are TGTGCCAGCAGCACGTTACCGGACGGTGAAGCTTTCTTT. This codes for CASSTLPDGEAFF.